A selection of T cell receptor beta chains follows, all from one sample in a study of blood T cell repertoires in COVID-19. The data were produced by immunoSEQ multiplex PCR, yet TCRdb's version contains in-frame clones alone and is incomplete. The data show a few hundred thousand clones, 70% to 90% seen once. The specimen sequenced was PBMCs or T cells enriched from blood (not recorded which). The receptors originated from a woman in her twenties or thirties who had recovered from COVID-19. CDR3s include the opening cysteine and the closing phenylalanine or tryptophan. The D gene is left open where the match is weak. Size is stated for part of the rows, as once, few or many counts, or as a class when the clone is expanded.

>TRBD1|NA|TRBJ1-1|12|TRBV6-1
TGTGCCAGCAGTGACAGGGGGCCCGAAGCTTTCTTT
CASSDRGPEAFF
>TRBD1|NA|TRBJ2-1|15|TRBV27
TGTGCCAGCAGCCATCCGACAGGGAATGGGAATGAGCAGTTCTTC
CASSHPTGNGNEQFF
>NA|NA|TRBJ1-5|16|TRBV6-1
TGTGCCAGCAGTGTGGCAACAGCTACTTTGGGTCAGCCCCAGCATTTT
CASSVATATLGQPQHF
>NA|NA|TRBJ2-7|16|TRBV13
TGTGCCAGCAGCTTAGAATCGGGGTCCCGTTCCTACGAGCAGTACTTC
CASSLESGSRSYEQYF
>NA|NA|TRBJ1-1|15|TRBV18
TGTGCCAGCTCCCCCCGTTCGGGGGGTGACACTGAAGCTTTCTTT
CASSPRSGGDTEAFF
>TRBD1|NA|TRBJ1-4|15|TRBV5-1
TGCGCCAGCAGCTTATCGGACAGGGGAGGCGAAAAACTGTTTTTT
CASSLSDRGGEKLFF
>NA|NA|TRBJ1-2|13|TRBV5-4
TGTGCCAGCAGCGGCCGGACAGAGAATGGCTACACCTTC
CASSGRTENGYTF
>NA|NA|TRBJ2-2|16|TRBV7-2
TGTGCCAGCAGCTTAGATTGGGCCTCCAACACCGGGGAGCTGTTTTTT
CASSLDWASNTGELFF
>NA|NA|TRBJ1-5|14|TRBV5-8
TGTGCCAGCAGCTTTCTCGGGGGGTCTCAGCCCCAGCATTTT
CASSFLGGSQPQHF
>NA|NA|TRBJ1-1|14|TRBV2
TGTGCCAGCAGATTCCCGGGACAAATTGGGGGAGCTTTCTTT
CASRFPGQIGGAFF
>TRBD1|NA|TRBJ1-4|14|TRBV6-5
TGTGCCAGCAGCCCAGGACAGGGAGGGGAAAAACTGTTTTTT
CASSPGQGGEKLFF
>NA|NA|TRBJ2-7|15|TRBV6-2/TRBV6-3
TGTGCCAGCAGTTACTCGAGGGCTACCACCTACGAGCAGTACTTC
CASSYSRATTYEQYF
>TRBD1|NA|TRBJ1-2|14|TRBV30
TGTGCCTGGAAGTACAGGGGAGGTGACTATGGCTACACCTTC
CAWKYRGGDYGYTF
>TRBD1|NA|TRBJ1-1|14|TRBV6-5
TGTGCCAGCAGCCCGGACAGGTTGAGGACTGAAGCTTTCTTT
CASSPDRLRTEAFF
>TRBD2|NA|TRBJ2-3|17|TRBV7-6
TGTGCCAGCAGCGACTGGGCTAGCGGGGGGAGCACAGATACGCAGTATTTT
CASSDWASGGSTDTQYF
>TRBD1|NA|TRBJ2-5|16|TRBV7-3
TGTGCCAGCAGCTTAAGGGGGGGACAGGGTTCGGAGACCCAGTACTTC
CASSLRGGQGSETQYF
>TRBD1|once|TRBJ1-1|17|TRBV7-2
TGTGCCAGCAGCCGGATCCGGGACAGGGGGCTCTACACTGAAGCTTTCTTT
CASSRIRDRGLYTEAFF
>TRBD2|NA|TRBJ2-5|16|TRBV6-5
TGTGCCAGCAGTTCCCTAGCGGGGGGTTCTCAAGAGACCCAGTACTTC
CASSSLAGGSQETQYF
>TRBD1|NA|TRBJ1-1|13|TRBV29-1
TGCAGCGTTGAAGGGACAGGGAACACTGAAGCTTTCTTT
CSVEGTGNTEAFF
>TRBD1|NA|TRBJ1-1|15|TRBV11-2
TGTGCCAGCAGCTTAATTAGGGGGCGGAACACTGAAGCTTTCTTT
CASSLIRGRNTEAFF
>TRBD1|NA|TRBJ1-4|17|TRBV7-8
TGTGCCAGCAGCGTTGGGGGACAGTCAGCAACTAATGAAAAACTGTTTTTT
CASSVGGQSATNEKLFF
>NA|NA|TRBJ2-2|13|TRBV30
TGTGCCTGGAGTGAGCCGAACACCGGGGAGCTGTTTTTT
CAWSEPNTGELFF
>TRBD1|NA|TRBJ1-3|14|TRBV28
TGTGCCAGCATTACCGGGGACAGAGGAAACACCATATATTTT
CASITGDRGNTIYF
>NA|NA|TRBJ1-4|13|TRBV11-3
TGTGCCAGCAGCTCCGGGACTAATGAAAAACTGTTTTTT
CASSSGTNEKLFF
>TRBD1|once|TRBJ1-1|17|TRBV13
TGTGCCAGCAGCCCCCGTAGGGGGCGAAATACTATTACTGAAGCTTTCTTT
CASSPRRGRNTITEAFF
>TRBD2|NA|TRBJ2-3|16|TRBV11-2
TGTGCCAGCACCCTAACTAGCGGGGGGAGGGGAGATACGCAGTATTTT
CASTLTSGGRGDTQYF
>TRBD1|NA|TRBJ1-2|13|TRBV2
TGTGCCACCGGACAGGGCGAAGGCTATGGCTACACCTTC
CATGQGEGYGYTF
>NA|NA|TRBJ2-5|14|TRBV27
TGTGCCAGCAGTTTTTACAACAGCCAAGAGACCCAGTACTTC
CASSFYNSQETQYF
>NA|many|TRBJ1-6|15|TRBV19
TGTGCCAGTAGCAATGACAACTTCGGTTATTCACCCCTCCACTTT
CASSNDNFGYSPLHF
>NA|NA|TRBJ1-4|16|TRBV7-8
TGTGCCAGCAGCTTAGCCACTTCCACGGTCAATGAAAAACTGTTTTTT
CASSLATSTVNEKLFF
>NA|NA|TRBJ1-5|17|TRBV7-9
TGTGCCAGCAGCTTAGAGTTCGGAGGGGTGGAGAGCCAGCCCCAGCATTTT
CASSLEFGGVESQPQHF
>NA|few|TRBJ1-1|16|TRBV5-1
TGCGCCAGCAGCTTCAGTCCGACAATTGGGAACACTGAAGCTTTCTTT
CASSFSPTIGNTEAFF
>NA|NA|TRBJ2-5|12|TRBV14
TGTGCCAGCAGCCAGGTCGGTGGGACCCAGTACTTC
CASSQVGGTQYF
>NA|few|TRBJ1-1|12|TRBV7-9
TGTGCCAGCAGCTTAGGGACTCGGGAAGCTTTCTTT
CASSLGTREAFF
>NA|NA|TRBJ1-1|15|TRBV2
TGTGCCAGCAGTGAACTAGGACACCTGAACACTGAAGCTTTCTTT
CASSELGHLNTEAFF
>TRBD1|NA|TRBJ2-4|15|TRBV9
TGTGCCAGCAGCGTCGACAGGGGGGTTGGAAACATTCAGTACTTC
CASSVDRGVGNIQYF
>TRBD1|few|TRBJ2-2|15|TRBV4-1
TGCGCCAGCGGCCCGGGACAGGGGTACACCGGGGAGCTGTTTTTT
CASGPGQGYTGELFF
>TRBD2|NA|TRBJ2-3|15|TRBV7-3
TGTGCCAGCAGCTTCCAAGCGGGGGGGCCAGATACGCAGTATTTT
CASSFQAGGPDTQYF
>NA|NA|TRBJ1-6|15|TRBV4-3
TGCGCCAGCAGCCAACACGAAGCGACCAATTCACCCCTCCACTTT
CASSQHEATNSPLHF
>TRBD2|few|TRBJ2-7|11|TRBV2
TGTGCCAGCATAGGACTAGACGAGCAGTACTTC
CASIGLDEQYF
>NA|NA|TRBJ1-1|11|TRBV30
TGTGCCAGTGGGACACGGACTGAAGCTTTCTTT
CASGTRTEAFF
>TRBD1|NA|TRBJ2-7|14|TRBV2
TGTGCCAGCAGCAGACAGGGGTCTACCTACGAGCAGTACTTC
CASSRQGSTYEQYF
>NA|NA|TRBJ1-6|14|TRBV9
TGTGCCAGCAGCGTACGGGGGGTGGATTCACCCCTCCACTTT
CASSVRGVDSPLHF
>NA|NA|TRBJ1-1|12|TRBV7-9
TGTGCCAGCAGCTTACTAGGGGATGAAGCTTTCTTT
CASSLLGDEAFF
>TRBD1|NA|TRBJ1-4|17|TRBV5-6
TGTGCCAGCAGCCGGCGGGACAGGGGGCTCGTGGGTGAAAAACTGTTTTTT
CASSRRDRGLVGEKLFF
>NA|NA|TRBJ1-1|13|TRBV5-4
TGTGCCAGCAGCTTGCCCAGGGGCACTGAAGCTTTCTTT
CASSLPRGTEAFF
>NA|once|TRBJ1-2|12|TRBV5-4
TGTGCCAGCAGCTCCCCGGGACTTGCGGGGACCTTC
CASSSPGLAGTF
>NA|NA|TRBJ1-2|13|TRBV19
TGTGCCAGTAGTATCGGTCAGGGCCACGGCTACACCTTC
CASSIGQGHGYTF
>TRBD1|NA|TRBJ1-1|17|TRBV19
TGTGCCAGTAGCCACCTCTGGGGACAGGGAGGAGACTCTGAAGCTTTCTTT
CASSHLWGQGGDSEAFF
>NA|NA|TRBJ1-6|15|TRBV6-5
TGTGCCAGCAGTTACTCGCAGGCCAGGAATTCACCCCTCCACTTT
CASSYSQARNSPLHF
>TRBD1|NA|TRBJ1-1|13|TRBV5-4
TGTGCCAGCAGCTTTAAGGGGGCCACTGAAGCTTTCTTT
CASSFKGATEAFF
>NA|NA|TRBJ1-3|17|TRBV6-2/TRBV6-3
TGTGCCAGCAGTTACGATGGGAGAAGTGGCATTGGAAACACCATATATTTT
CASSYDGRSGIGNTIYF
>TRBD1|NA|TRBJ1-2|17|TRBV12-5
TGTGCTAGTGGTTTCCCCCTTGGGACAGCAAACAACTATGGCTACACCTTC
CASGFPLGTANNYGYTF